A single T cell receptor beta chain is shown here with its context. Its specificity is unknown. This sample was included in a study of shared clonotypes between healthy human individuals. The naive CD8 subset, CD45RO-negative cells positively selected for CCR7, excluded terminally differentiated effector memory CD45RA+ cells. Whole-study findings and limits: Between four donors, naive CD4 clonotypes were shared at a level of about 5%.

Generated by immunoSEQ multiplex PCR, the TCRdb table keeps only in-frame clones and is missing some. The repertoire has about 2.1 million clones, 85% to 95% of them found once; the top ten carry about 1.7%. The TCR sequence derives from a man in his late teens or twenties in good health. Some clones in this sample may be carry-over from other donors' samples. Sequencing was done on a sample of naive CD8+ T cells from PBMCs.

The CDR3 coding sequence is TGCGCCAGCAGCTTGGACAGGGGGGCCGAGCAGTACTTC. This sequence encodes CASSLDRGAEQYF. V gene TRBV5-1 combines with J gene TRBJ2-7; TRBD1 matches 8 bases. Germline trimming cut 0 bases from V and 6 bases from J; bases unmatched to any gene: 2. CDR1 is SGHRS and CDR2 is YFSETQ in the germline V gene. The CDR3 is 13 amino acids.